The 20 T cell receptor beta chains below were found in one sample sequenced in a study of shared clonotypes between healthy human individuals. Profiling relied on immunoSEQ multiplex PCR, and the TCRdb table lists in-frame clones only, not all of them. The sample records some 490,000 clones, approximately 78% being singletons. The sequenced material came from PBMCs. The source of these receptors is a woman aged 35 to 49 in good health. Some clones in this sample may be carry-over from other donors' samples.

The chain recombines TRBV7-9 with TRBJ2-5, with D possibly being TRBD1 (6 bases). The J call may be wrong; the DNA end is better matched by TRBJ2-7. CDR1 SEHNR and CDR2 FQNEAQ come from the germline V gene (reference sequence). The CDR3 loop spans 15 amino acids. The CDR3 DNA reads as TGTGCCAGCAGCCTAACCTTTACAGGGCCTGGCGAGCAGTACTTC. This encodes CASSLTFTGPGEQYF.

The chain uses TRBV18 and TRBJ1-5; the D gene is possibly TRBD1 (5 bases). The V gene lost 0 bases and the J gene lost 6 bases, with 12 bases spanning the gap. This CDR3 has 15 amino acids. The germline V gene encodes CDR1 KGHSH and CDR2 LQKENI. As DNA, the CDR3 is TGTGCCAGCTCACCACCAGGGGCGCAGGCTCAGCCCCAGCATTTT. It encodes CASSPPGAQAQPQHF.

The chain recombines TRBV30 with TRBJ1-3; D perhaps matches TRBD1 (6 bases). The CDR3 covers 14 residues. The V gene lost 5 bases and the J gene lost 0 bases, with 11 bases spanning the gap. Germline CDR1 is GTSNPN and CDR2 is SVGIG (reference sequence). CDR3 coding DNA: TGTGCCTGGCAACAGGGATTCTCTGGAAACACCATATATTTT. Protein sequence: CAWQQGFSGNTIYF.

The count of this clone is one. One end of the junction is discordant with germline, which a read error may explain. The chain uses TRBV4-3 and TRBJ2-4; 8 bases fit TRBD2. Germline lookup yields CDR1 LGHNA and CDR2 YSLEER. This CDR3 spans 16 amino acids. DNA for the CDR3: TGCGCCAGCAGCCAAGCTACCGGACTAGCCGAAAACATTCAGTACTTC. Translation: CASSQATGLAENIQYF.

V is TRBV7-8 and J is TRBJ2-1; D is uncertain. This CDR3 comprises 11 residues. Trimming removed 3 bases from V and 5 bases from J, with 2 bases in between. The V gene's germline CDR1 is SGHVS and CDR2 FQNEAQ. CDR3 nucleotides: TGTGCCAGCAGCTTGCACAATGAGCAGTTCTTC. The encoded protein is CASSLHNEQFF.

The chain employs TRBV7-2 and TRBJ2-7; 8 bases line up with TRBD1. Per germline, CDR1 SGHTA and CDR2 FQGNSA. The CDR3 sequence is 15 residues long. Unmatched junction bases numbered 11, after V lost 5 bases and J lost 5 bases. The CDR3 region is CASSRPTGAGHEQYF. CDR3 nucleotide sequence: TGTGCCAGCAGCCGACCGACAGGGGCTGGCCACGAGCAGTACTTC.

The gene calls are TRBV11-2 and TRBJ2-5, with 9 bases aligning to TRBD2. Germline V gene lookup returns CDR1 SGHAT and CDR2 FQNNGV. This CDR3 contains 14 residues. V was pared by 3 bases and J by 4 bases, with 3 bases of the junction left unmatched. CDR3: CASSFSGSPETQYF. CDR3 bases: TGTGCCAGCAGCTTTAGCGGGAGCCCAGAGACCCAGTACTTC.

The chain links TRBV5-5 to TRBJ2-7; 7 bases fit TRBD1. Looked up from germline, CDR1 is SGHKS and CDR2 is YYEKEE (reference sequence). The CDR3 spans 15 residues. V shed 2 bases, J shed 3 bases, and the junction held 8 bases outside the gene matches. CDR3 amino acids: CASSFGPGQSYEQYF. The CDR3 nucleotides are TGTGCCAGCAGCTTCGGTCCGGGACAGAGCTACGAGCAGTACTTC.

The V call is TRBV7-9, the J call TRBJ2-3; D not resolved. Germline-derived CDR1 and CDR2 are SEHNR and FQNEAQ (reference sequence). V was clipped by 4 bases and J by 5 bases, with 7 bases between them. This CDR3 spans 12 amino acids. The CDR3 protein is CASSWTIDTQYF. CDR3 DNA: TGTGCCAGCAGCTGGACCATAGATACGCAGTATTTT.

The chain joins TRBV10-3 to TRBJ2-2; no definite D call. The germline gives CDR1 ENHRY, CDR2 SYGVKD. Deletions cut 4 bases from V and 3 bases from J, with 9 bases between. The CDR3 covers 14 residues. The CDR3 DNA sequence: TGTGCCATCAGTGGGGTAGCTGACACCGGGGAGCTGTTTTTT. Translated: CAISGVADTGELFF.

The chain uses TRBV2 and TRBJ2-7, with D perhaps matching TRBD2 (6 bases). The CDR3 runs 13 residues. The germline V gene encodes CDR1 SNHLY and CDR2 FYNNEI. Trimming removed 7 bases at V and 2 bases at J, with 12 bases between. The CDR3 reads CASNGDSPYEQYF. Here the CDR3 DNA reads TGTGCCAGCAATGGGGACTCCCCCTACGAGCAGTACTTC.

The count of this clone is one. This chain joins TRBV7-7 and TRBJ2-2, with D uncertain. The ends were cut back, 5 bases at V and 7 bases at J, with 8 bases in the middle. The germline V gene encodes CDR1 SSHAT and CDR2 FNYEAQ (reference sequence). This CDR3 is built from 12 residues. The CDR3 region is CASSPDDGELFF. DNA for the CDR3: TGTGCCAGCAGCCCGGACGACGGGGAGCTGTTTTTT.

The chain recombines TRBV28 with TRBJ1-5; TRBD1 matches at 7 bases. CDR1 and CDR2 from the germline V gene are MDHEN and SYDVKM. The CDR3 is 17 amino acids. V was pared by 2 bases and J by 6 bases, with 13 bases of the junction left unmatched. The CDR3 protein is CASSLRGTAERSQPQHF. The CDR3 region has the DNA TGTGCCAGCAGTTTACGTGGGACAGCCGAGAGGAGTCAGCCCCAGCATTTT.

J is TRBJ2-2 and V is TRBV5-1; D remains ambiguous. The length of the CDR3 is 13 residues. Trimming stripped 1 base from V and 7 bases from J, with 8 bases between. Germline CDR1 reads SGHRS; CDR2 reads YFSETQ. DNA of the CDR3: TGCGCCAGCAGCTTGAGGACGAACGGGGAGCTGTTTTTT. Its protein is CASSLRTNGELFF.

This chain uses TRBV6-6 with TRBJ2-1; D may be TRBD1 (6 bases). Trimming shortened V by 4 bases and J by 6 bases, and 13 bases separated the two germline ends. Germline-derived CDR1 and CDR2 are MNHNY and SVGAGI (reference sequence). The CDR3 sequence is 14 residues long. The CDR3 region has the DNA TGTGCCAGCAGTTTAACAGGGTATGGCAATGAGCAGTTCTTC. This gives the protein CASSLTGYGNEQFF.

This clone has just one count. The sample holds other DNA sequences that translate to the same CDR3. V usage is TRBV4-2 and J usage is TRBJ2-5; TRBD2 aligns across 8 bases. This CDR3 has 15 residues. The germline gives CDR1 LGHNA, CDR2 YNFKEQ. J was trimmed by 5 bases and V by 4 bases; bases with no gene match: 9. CDR3 DNA sequence: TGTGCCAGCAGCCTGGGACTAGGAGGGGGGGAGACCCAGTACTTC. Encoded protein: CASSLGLGGGETQYF.

As to this clone: A far bigger clonotype differs at one base, so this is likely a read error. This CDR3 is missing its conserved last phenylalanine or tryptophan, likely due to a read error. The chain recombines TRBV7-9 with TRBJ2-7, with TRBD2 matching 7 bases. The CDR3 runs to 14 residues. V shed 5 bases, J shed 0 bases, and the junction held 4 bases outside the gene matches. Germline CDR1 SEHNR, CDR2 FQNEAQ (reference sequence). The CDR3 DNA sequence: TGTGCCAGCAGCGCTAGCGGCAGCTCCTACGAGCAGTACCTC. Translated: CASSASGSSYEQYL.

The chain links TRBV7-2 to TRBJ1-1; 7 bases fit TRBD1. The CDR3 contains 14 residues. In germline, CDR1 is SGHTA, CDR2 FQGNSA. With 5 bases clipped from V and 1 base from J, the junction kept 4 bases outside the gene matches. The CDR3 DNA follows: TGTGCCAGCAGCCCACAGGGGTCGAACACTGAAGCTTTCTTT. It codes for CASSPQGSNTEAFF.

This chain joins TRBV19 and TRBJ2-3, with a possible D match to TRBD2 (6 bases). The V gene's germline CDR1 is LNHDA and CDR2 SQIVND (reference sequence). This CDR3 spans 16 amino acids. Trimming removed 9 bases from V and 3 bases from J, with 22 bases in between. For the CDR3, the DNA is TGTGCCAGCAGAAGATCCTACGGGACTCATACAGATACGCAGTATTTT. Translation: CASRRSYGTHTDTQYF.

In the case of this clone: A much more abundant neighbour one base away suggests this may be a read error. The identical CDR3 is also encoded by other nucleotide sequences in the sample. This rearrangement joins TRBV5-6 to TRBJ2-7, with TRBD1 as a possible D gene (5 bases). The CDR3 length is 16 residues. The germline CDR1 and CDR2 sequences are SGHDT and YYEEEE. CDR3 amino acids: CASSLAPTVATYEQYF. The CDR3, as DNA: TGTGCCAGCAGCTTGGCCCCGACAGTCGCGACCTACGAGCAGTACTTT.